The rows below give T cell receptor beta chains drawn from one sample of a study of blood T cells in healthy people across ages. TCRdb passed the 5' RACE reads through MiXCR, listing each CDR3 protein once. This table has around 990,000 distinct CDR3 sequences, less than 25% appearing once. These same data were also listed under a study on T cells of mothers and their children.

The source material was blood. These receptors all come from a girl aged 2-10 years in good health. Each CDR3 is given with its conserved first and last residue. Each record gives: J gene, V gene, clone size, D gene, CDR3 DNA, CDR3 protein. D genes are given only for firm matches. Expanded clones get a size class; other rows say once, few or many, or leave the size out.

TRBJ2-1,TRBV9,once,TRBD2,TGTGCCAGCAGCGGAGGGGACTACCTCCACAATGAGCAGTTCTTC,CASSGGDYLHNEQFF
TRBJ2-7,TRBV20-1,.,TRBD1,TGCAGTGCTACGACCTCTACCGGGACAGGGTTCATTGGCGAGCAGTACTTC,CSATTSTGTGFIGEQYF
TRBJ2-1,TRBV7-2,few,.,TGCGCCAGCAGCTTGGAGACGGACAATGAGCAGTTCTTC,CASSLETDNEQFF
TRBJ2-1,TRBV5-1,.,TRBD2,TGCGCCAGCAGCGCCAGCGGGGGCCTCGAGAGCAATGAGCAGTTCTTC,CASSASGGLESNEQFF
TRBJ2-6,TRBV10-3,few,TRBD1,TGTGCCATCAGTGCGGGACAGGGAGTGAGTGGGGCCAACGTCCTGACTTTC,CAISAGQGVSGANVLTF
TRBJ2-7,TRBV18,few,.,TGTGCCAGCTCACCAGACGGGTCGGGCGAGCAGTACTTC,CASSPDGSGEQYF
TRBJ1-2,TRBV7-9,.,.,TGTGCCAGCAGCTTAGGATCCGCGGGAAACACCTTC,CASSLGSAGNTF
TRBJ1-2,TRBV4-1,.,.,TGCACCAGCAGCGAAGTAGCACCCAGGGATAAGGACTATGGCTACACCTTC,CTSSEVAPRDKDYGYTF
TRBJ1-1,TRBV6-1,.,.,TGTGCCAGCAGGCCCGGTATGAACACTGAAGCTTTCTTT,CASRPGMNTEAFF
TRBJ2-5,TRBV6-1,few,TRBD2,TGTGCCAGCAGTGAAGGGGAGGGGCTGAAGTACTTC,CASSEGEGLKYF